This is a list of T cell receptor beta chains from one sample in a study of T-cell memory formation after mild COVID-19. TCRdb ran MiXCR on the 5' RACE reads and lists one entry per CDR3 protein. The sample consists of under 150,000 distinct CDR3 sequences, 15% to 20% of them appearing once. Input material: PBMCs or a T cell subset sorted from them (not recorded which). Receptors were obtained from an adult woman who had mild COVID-19 (a few samples of this study predate the infection). Cell type and time point are not known. Both conserved end residues are part of each CDR3. D genes are given only for firm matches. Rows give clone size only sometimes, using once, few, many, or a class for an expanded clone.

clone_size j_call v_call d_call cdr3_aa cdr3_nt
NA TRBJ2-3 TRBV7-6 TRBD1 CASSLGGQGQYF TGTGCCAGCAGCTTAGGGGGACAGGGACAGTATTTT
NA TRBJ1-5 TRBV7-8 NA CASSLRAGDQPQHF TGTGCCAGCAGCTTAAGGGCAGGGGATCAGCCCCAGCATTTT
NA TRBJ1-4 TRBV5-1 NA CASSLVGGRQLFF TGCGCCAGCAGCTTGGTCGGAGGTCGGCAACTGTTTTTT
NA TRBJ2-5 TRBV7-3 TRBD2 CASSLTASGSETQYF TGTGCCAGCAGCTTAACCGCTAGCGGGAGCGAGACCCAGTACTTC
NA TRBJ2-1 TRBV12-3/TRBV12-4 TRBD2 CASSRLASNEQFF TGTGCCAGCAGCCGACTAGCCTCCAATGAGCAGTTCTTC
NA TRBJ2-2 TRBV6-6 NA CASTLGGVGGVELFF TGTGCCAGCACCCTGGGGGGGGTCGGGGGCGTGGAGCTGTTTTTT
NA TRBJ2-7 TRBV7-6 NA CASSLDRHEQYF TGTGCCAGCAGCTTAGACCGGCACGAGCAGTACTTC
NA TRBJ2-6 TRBV6-5 NA CDSTRGGGANVLTF TGTGACAGCACCCGGGGTGGTGGGGCCAACGTCCTGACTTTC
NA TRBJ2-2 TRBV5-6 NA CASSYNTGELFF TGTGCCAGCAGCTATAACACCGGGGAGCTGTTTTTT
NA TRBJ2-3 TRBV6-4 NA CASSRPGADLRWSSTDTQYF TGTGCCAGCAGTCGACCGGGGGCCGACTTGAGGTGGAGTAGCACAGATACGCAGTATTTT
NA TRBJ2-3 TRBV4-3 NA CASSQVLLDTQYF TGCGCCAGCAGCCAAGTGCTCTTAGATACGCAGTATTTT
once TRBJ2-3 TRBV5-6 NA CASSPAWTNTQYF TGTGCCAGCAGCCCGGCGTGGACGAATACGCAGTATTTT
few TRBJ2-3 TRBV7-8 TRBD2 CASSLRLAGVESDTQYF TGTGCCAGCAGCTTAAGGCTAGCGGGAGTCGAGTCAGATACGCAGTATTTT
NA TRBJ1-4 TRBV20-1 NA CSAIPPAFENEKLFF TGCAGTGCGATACCTCCGGCATTTGAGAATGAAAAACTGTTTTTT
few TRBJ2-5 TRBV12-3/TRBV12-4 NA CASRSSAETQYF TGTGCCAGCAGGTCTAGCGCAGAGACCCAGTACTTC
many TRBJ2-7 TRBV20-1 TRBD2 CSARAPRTRDYRATPYEQYF TGCAGTGCTAGAGCACCCCGAACCCGGGACTACCGGGCGACGCCCTACGAGCAGTACTTC
NA TRBJ2-3 TRBV15 TRBD2 CATSRTGTRMKDTQYF TGTGCCACCAGCAGGACCGGGACTAGGATGAAAGATACGCAGTATTTT